One sample yielded the 31 T cell receptor beta chains listed below, sequenced in a study of OX40 agonist ivuxolimab in advanced cancers. The assay was immunoSEQ multiplex PCR, and TCRdb's table has in-frame clones only and misses some. The sample yields some 83,000 clones, 65% to 85% seen once. Sequenced material: CD4+ or CD8+ T cells sorted from blood, taken in a trial of the OX40 agonist ivuxolimab. The receptors derive from an adult with an advanced solid tumor such as melanoma, head and neck, liver or kidney cancer.

The chain joins TRBV7-9 to TRBJ1-1, with unresolved D. V was cut by 5 bases and J by 0 bases, with 10 bases left in between. The germline V gene encodes CDR1 SEHNR and CDR2 FQNEAQ (reference sequence). The CDR3 length is 14 residues. The CDR3 here is CASSTNVLNTEAFF. The CDR3 region has the DNA TGTGCCAGCAGCACGAACGTCTTGAACACTGAAGCTTTCTTT.

The chain is built from TRBV7-2 and TRBJ2-5; 9 bases are shared with TRBD2. Trimming cost V 2 bases and J 4 bases; bases outside gene matches: 14. This CDR3 region has 18 residues. The germline V gene has CDR1 SGHTA and CDR2 FQGNSA. The CDR3 DNA follows: TGTGCCAGCAGCTTATTAGCGACTAGCGGACCCGGGGGAGAGACCCAGTACTTC. Its translation: CASSLLATSGPGGETQYF.

The genes are TRBV30 and TRBJ2-1, with a weak D call TRBD2 (6 bases). Trimming removed 0 bases from V and 6 bases from J, with 9 bases in between. This CDR3 comprises 13 residues. Germline CDR1 reads GTSNPN; CDR2 reads SVGIG (reference sequence). CDR3 sequence: CAWSVLGGNEQFF. The CDR3 coding sequence is TGTGCCTGGAGTGTACTCGGGGGCAATGAGCAGTTCTTC.

This chain uses TRBV11-2 with TRBJ1-1; D remains unclear. The germline V gene encodes CDR1 SGHAT and CDR2 FQNNGV. Deletions cut 10 bases from V and 2 bases from J, with 2 bases between. This CDR3 region has 9 residues. CDR3 nucleotides: TGTGCCACCAACACTGAAGCTTTCTTT. It codes for CATNTEAFF.

The chain couples TRBV19 to TRBJ1-3; D not certain. CDR3 length: 13 residues. The V gene lost 5 bases and the J gene lost 2 bases, with 7 bases spanning the gap. The germline V gene encodes CDR1 LNHDA and CDR2 SQIVND (reference sequence). CDR3 DNA sequence: TGTGCCAGTAGTGGTGGGGCTGGAAACACCATATATTTT. This sequence encodes CASSGGAGNTIYF. Drawing the rest from reference TRBV19 and TRBJ1-3, the complete variable domain is DGGITQSPKYLFRKEGQNVTLSCEQNLNHDAMYWYRQDPGQGLRLIYYSQIVNDFQKGDIAEGYSVSREKKESFPLTVTSAQKNPTAFYLCASSGGAGNTIYFGEGSWLTVV.

This sequence joins TRBV7-9 and TRBJ2-1; 8 bases line up with TRBD2. The CDR3 covers 13 residues. V lost 2 bases and J lost 15; bases outside the gene matches: 9. CDR1 SEHNR and CDR2 FQNEAQ come from the germline V gene (reference sequence). The CDR3 is CASSLHGGGSPFF. The CDR3 bases are TGTGCCAGCAGCTTACATGGCGGGGGGTCCCCGTTCTTC.

The V and J genes are TRBV7-6 and TRBJ2-1; no reliable D call. This CDR3 is built from 15 residues. Deletions cut 5 bases from V and 1 base from J, with 12 bases between. Germline values: CDR1 SGHVS, CDR2 FNYEAQ. The CDR3 sequence is CASSLRALSYNEQFF. For the CDR3, the DNA is TGTGCCAGCAGCCTACGAGCGTTGTCCTACAATGAGCAGTTCTTC.

The chain employs TRBV9 and TRBJ1-2; D perhaps matches TRBD1 (5 bases). The ends were cut back, 2 bases at V and 4 bases at J, with 12 bases in the middle. Germline lookup yields CDR1 SGDLS and CDR2 YYNGEE. This CDR3 comprises 14 residues. CDR3 bases: TGTGCCAGCAGCGTCGGGAGGGGTATCTATGGCTACACCTTC. Encoded protein: CASSVGRGIYGYTF. Full variable domain (rest looked up from reference TRBV9 and TRBJ1-2): DSGVTQTPKHLITATGQRVTLRCSPRSGDLSVYWYQQSLDQGLQFLIQYYNGEERAKGNILERFSAQQFPDLHSELNLSSLELGDSALYFCASSVGRGIYGYTFGSGTRLTVV.

The genes are TRBV7-2 and TRBJ2-1; 7 bases agree with TRBD2. Germline trimming cut 4 bases from V and 7 bases from J; bases unmatched to any gene: 13. The V gene's germline CDR1 is SGHTA and CDR2 FQGNSA. The CDR3 contains 16 residues. CDR3: CASSSLRTRRENEQFF. The CDR3 coding sequence is TGTGCCAGCAGCTCCCTCCGGACTAGGAGGGAGAATGAGCAGTTCTTC.

This chain uses TRBV5-3 with TRBJ1-1; no clear D gene. TRBV5-3 is designated an ORF whose function remains uncertain. V dropped 0 bases and J dropped 3 bases, with 6 bases sitting between them. The CDR3 length is 13 residues. Written as DNA, the CDR3 is TGTGCCAGAAGCTTGGGTGGGGACACTGAAGCTTTCTTT. This gives the protein CARSLGGDTEAFF.

The J gene is TRBJ1-2, the V gene TRBV5-8; unclear D gene. This CDR3 is built from 14 residues. Germline CDR1 SGHTS, CDR2 YDEGEE. V was shortened by 4 bases and J by 0 bases, with 10 bases between the two germline ends. The CDR3 DNA sequence: TGTGCCAGCAGCAAAGGTGTGCCTAACTATGGCTACACCTTC. Translated: CASSKGVPNYGYTF.

This clone was counted a single time. CDR3 amino acids: CASSVSSTGNTEAFF. For the CDR3, the DNA is TGTGCCAGCAGCGTATCCTCGACAGGAAACACTGAAGCTTTCTTT. The gene calls are TRBV9 and TRBJ1-1, with TRBD1 as a possible D gene (6 bases). Trimming took 1 base from V and 2 from J, leaving 12 bases between them. Germline V gene lookup returns CDR1 SGDLS and CDR2 YYNGEE. This CDR3 comprises 15 residues. Drawing the rest from reference TRBV9 and TRBJ1-1, the complete variable domain is DSGVTQTPKHLITATGQRVTLRCSPRSGDLSVYWYQQSLDQGLQFLIQYYNGEERAKGNILERFSAQQFPDLHSELNLSSLELGDSALYFCASSVSSTGNTEAFFGQGTRLTVV.

This clone was counted at least ten times. The V call is TRBV7-9, the J call TRBJ2-2, with D possibly matching TRBD1 (5 bases). CDR3 length equals 13 residues. Trimming left V 9 bases short and J 5 bases short, with 13 bases between. Germline V gives CDR1 SEHNR, CDR2 FQNEAQ (reference sequence). The CDR3 here is CAREQGKTGELFF. CDR3 sequence (DNA): TGTGCCAGAGAGCAGGGAAAAACCGGGGAGCTGTTTTTT.

The CDR3 nucleotides are TGCGCCAGCAGCTACGGACTAGCGGGGGTCTACGAGCAGTACTTC. Its translation is CASSYGLAGVYEQYF. The J gene is TRBJ2-7, the V gene TRBV5-1; TRBD2 matches at 13 bases. Trimming cost V 3 bases and J 3 bases; bases outside gene matches: 3. The germline V gene encodes CDR1 SGHRS and CDR2 YFSETQ. This CDR3 comprises 15 residues.

Note on this clone: Germline is not matched at one junction end, which may reflect a read error. The chain combines TRBV7-7 with TRBJ2-2, with unresolved D. CDR3 length: 16 amino acids. Germline V gene data show CDR1 as SSHAT and CDR2 as FNYEAQ (reference sequence). In DNA form, the CDR3 reads TGTGCTAGCAGCCGGGTGGCCCGGATGGACACCGGGGAGCTGTTTTTT. As protein: CASSRVARMDTGELFF. Using reference TRBV7-7 and TRBJ2-2 for the parts outside the CDR3, the full variable domain is GAGVSQSPRYKVTKRGQDVTLRCDPISSHATLYWYQQALGQGPEFLTYFNYEAQPDKSGLPSDRFSAERPEGSISTLTIQRTEQRDSAMYRCASSRVARMDTGELFFGEGSRLTVL.

The genes are TRBV18 and TRBJ1-1, with D perhaps matching TRBD1 (6 bases). CDR3 length: 15 amino acids. V lost 5 bases to trimming and J lost 1 base, with 14 bases between them. The germline gives CDR1 KGHSH, CDR2 LQKENI. CDR3 coding DNA: TGTGCCAGCTCAGCAACCGGGACAACGAACACTGAAGCTTTCTTT. It is translated as CASSATGTTNTEAFF.

This chain connects TRBV27 to TRBJ2-1; a weak D match, TRBD2 (5 bases). Germline CDR1 reads MNHEY; CDR2 reads SMNVEV (reference sequence). CDR3 size: 13 residues. V lost 6 bases to trimming and J lost 5 bases, with 11 bases between them. The DNA for the CDR3 is TGTGCCAGCAGCGGGGTTATGAACAATGAGCAGTTCTTC. This codes for CASSGVMNNEQFF.

This chain joins TRBV7-9 and TRBJ1-4, with 7 bases aligning to TRBD1. The CDR3 runs 16 residues. V shed 4 bases, J shed 3 bases, and the junction held 8 bases outside the gene matches. Germline lookup yields CDR1 SEHNR and CDR2 FQNEAQ (reference sequence). CDR3 loop: CASSYLMTGSNEKLFF. The CDR3 coding sequence is TGTGCCAGCAGCTATCTAATGACAGGGTCTAATGAAAAACTGTTTTTT.

This chain joins TRBV19 and TRBJ2-3; 13 nucleotides match TRBD2. This CDR3 has 17 amino acids. V shed 4 bases and J 5 bases; nucleotides not matched to a gene: 9. The germline gives CDR1 LNHDA, CDR2 SQIVND (reference sequence). DNA for the CDR3: TGTGCCAGTAGTACCATACTAGCGGGAGGGCCCGAAGATACGCAGTATTTT. Protein sequence: CASSTILAGGPEDTQYF.

This chain uses TRBV5-1 with TRBJ2-5, with a possible D match to TRBD2 (5 bases). CDR1 SGHRS and CDR2 YFSETQ come from the germline V gene. The CDR3 sequence is 14 residues long. V was shortened by 1 base and J by 4 bases, with 11 bases between the two germline ends. CDR3 nucleotides: TGCGCCAGCAGCTTGACTAGTACGGGAGAGACCCAGTACTTC. The encoded protein is CASSLTSTGETQYF.

The V gene is TRBV9, the J gene TRBJ2-3; D is perhaps TRBD2 (5 bases). The CDR3 has 13 residues. V was trimmed by 6 bases and J by 6 bases, leaving 14 bases between them. Germline-derived CDR1 and CDR2 are SGDLS and YYNGEE. The CDR3 loop reads CASNPSGSDTQYF. CDR3 in DNA: TGTGCCAGCAATCCCTCGGGGTCGGATACGCAGTATTTT.

The chain combines TRBV6-4 with TRBJ2-3; 12 positions match TRBD2. This CDR3 has 14 residues. V shed 4 bases and J 4 bases; nucleotides not matched to a gene: 0. The germline V gene encodes CDR1 MRHNA and CDR2 SNTAGT. This CDR3 is CASSGLAGADTQYF. The CDR3 region has the DNA TGTGCCAGCAGTGGACTAGCGGGAGCAGATACGCAGTATTTT.

The chain couples TRBV7-9 to TRBJ1-2; TRBD1 matches 8 bases. Germline V gene lookup returns CDR1 SEHNR and CDR2 FQNEAQ (reference sequence). The CDR3 is made up of 18 amino acids. Germline trimming cut 2 bases from V and 3 bases from J; bases unmatched to any gene: 14. CDR3 nucleotide sequence: TGTGCCAGCAGCTTAAAGGTTGGGACAGGATTAAGACACTATGGCTACACCTTC. This codes for CASSLKVGTGLRHYGYTF.

Here the CDR3 reads CASSPGQSYEQYF. The CDR3, as DNA: TGTGCCAGCAGCCCGGGACAGTCCTACGAGCAGTACTTC. The V call is TRBV7-3, the J call TRBJ2-7, with 7 bases identical to TRBD1. Germline V lookup: CDR1 SGHTA, CDR2 FQGTGA. Losses at the gene ends were 5 bases for V and 1 base for J; bases not matched to a gene: 2. This CDR3 has 13 residues.

The V and J genes are TRBV19 and TRBJ1-5; D unresolved. Germline lookup yields CDR1 LNHDA and CDR2 SQIVND (reference sequence). V lost 8 bases and J 6 bases, leaving 14 bases between the germline ends. CDR3 size: 13 residues. The CDR3 DNA is TGTGCCAGTTCCCCGTTGAGGTCTCAGCCCCAGCATTTT. Protein product: CASSPLRSQPQHF.

This chain uses TRBV5-5 with TRBJ2-1, with D unresolved. The CDR3 has 14 amino acids. Deletions cut 3 bases from V and 8 bases from J, with 15 bases between. CDR1 and CDR2 from the germline V gene are SGHKS and YYEKEE (reference sequence). The CDR3 sequence is CASSSSNVVDEQFF. CDR3 DNA: TGTGCCAGCAGCTCATCTAACGTGGTAGATGAGCAGTTCTTC.

This clone was detected only a few times. The rearrangement uses TRBV10-3 and TRBJ1-2, with D possibly TRBD1 on 5 matching bases. This CDR3 contains 17 residues. V was cut by 2 bases and J by 8 bases, with 24 bases left in between. Germline-derived CDR1 and CDR2 are ENHRY and SYGVKD. The CDR3 here is CAISEPRDAGPMGGYTF. In nucleotides, the CDR3 is TGTGCCATCAGTGAGCCCCGGGACGCAGGCCCCATGGGCGGCTACACCTTC.

V gene TRBV7-2 combines with J gene TRBJ2-1, with 7 bases matching TRBD2. Trimming at V came to 1 base and at J to 4 bases, leaving 4 bases not matched to a gene. This CDR3 has 15 amino acids. Germline V gene lookup returns CDR1 SGHTA and CDR2 FQGNSA. The CDR3 loop is CASSLGGSGYNEQFF. CDR3 sequence (DNA): TGTGCCAGCAGCTTAGGCGGGAGTGGGTACAATGAGCAGTTCTTC.

This chain uses TRBV2 with TRBJ2-5, with TRBD1 identical over 8 bases. Germline assignment: CDR1 SNHLY and CDR2 FYNNEI. V trimming: 8 bases; J trimming: 6 bases; junction bases outside the gene matches: 11. This CDR3 region has 14 residues. The CDR3: CASHLGQGTKTQYF. In DNA form, the CDR3 reads TGTGCCAGCCACCTAGGACAGGGCACAAAGACCCAGTACTTC.

The rearrangement links TRBV11-3 to TRBJ2-1; the match to TRBD2 covers 8 bases. Germline V gene sequence: CDR1 SGHNT, CDR2 YENEEA. The CDR3 totals 14 residues. V lost 6 bases and J lost 4; bases outside the gene matches: 5. CDR3: CASSRTSSYNEQFF. CDR3 nucleotide sequence: TGTGCCAGCAGTCGGACTAGCAGTTACAATGAGCAGTTCTTC. The full variable domain, completed using reference TRBV11-3 and TRBJ2-1, is EAGVVQSPRYKIIEKKQPVAFWCNPISGHNTLYWYLQNLGQGPELLIRYENEEAVDDSQLPKDRFSAERLKGVDSTLKIQPAELGDSAVYLCASSRTSSYNEQFFGPGTRLTVL.

The V call is TRBV6-6, the J call TRBJ2-2; 9 positions agree with TRBD1. V was clipped by 6 bases and J by 4 bases; unmatched bases: 3. This CDR3 is built from 14 residues. Germline CDR1 is MNHNY and CDR2 is SVGAGI (reference sequence). CDR3 sequence reads: CASSGTGSTGELFF. The CDR3 coding sequence is TGTGCCAGCAGCGGGACAGGGAGCACCGGGGAGCTGTTTTTT.